This T cell receptor (beta chain) derives from a study of Graves' ophthalmopathy and Graves' hyperthyroidism. Many counts were recorded for this clonotype. RNA served as the template for amplifying TCR beta CDR3 regions. HTBI primers served in a first-round RT-PCR, which a second-round multiplex PCR followed. MiXCR, run by TCRdb on the multiplex PCR reads, gives a single entry per CDR3 protein. The table lists around 400,000 distinct CDR3 sequences, roughly 20% of them singletons. The CDR3 is 13 amino acids. With 2 bases removed from V and 4 bases from J, the gap between germline ends came to 7 bases. Germline V gene data show CDR1 as KGHDR and CDR2 as SFDVKD.

The sequenced sample consisted of peripheral blood. The TCR originated in a woman aged 18-29 years with stable Graves' hyperthyroidism. J is TRBJ2-5 and V is TRBV24-1, with D possibly TRBD2 on 5 matching bases. CDR3 DNA sequence: TGTGCCACCAGTGATTGGAGGAGAGAGACCCAGTACTTC. It codes for CATSDWRRETQYF.